The 18 T cell receptor beta chains given below trace back to one sample, sequenced in a study of low-dose radiotherapy and immunotherapy resistance in tumors. Alpha and beta chains were covered, as first-strand cDNA relied on TRAV- and TRBV-specific primers. TCR amplification ran 15 to 25 PCR cycles using constant-region and V-primer adapter primers. Each CDR3 protein gets one entry after TCRdb re-called the reads with MiXCR. Of approximately 6,300 distinct CDR3 sequences listed, 60% to 75% are singletons. The receptors shown here come from a human donor with advanced metastatic prostate, ovarian, gallbladder or colorectal cancer (not recorded which). This table probably holds off-target reads from a library built for another chain.

J is TRBJ2-5 and V is TRBV2; 9 nucleotides match TRBD2. This CDR3 has 15 residues. Looked up from germline, CDR1 is SNHLY and CDR2 is FYNNEI. J was trimmed by 9 bases and V by 6 bases; bases with no gene match: 14. CDR3 in amino acids: CASRAGLATPGAQYF. CDR3 nucleotide sequence: TGTGCCAGCAGAGCCGGACTAGCGACCCCAGGGGCCCAGTACTTC.

V usage is TRBV5-1 and J usage is TRBJ1-1, with D maybe TRBD1 (5 bases). This CDR3 spans 14 amino acids. Germline CDR1 reads SGHRS; CDR2 reads YFSETQ. With 0 bases removed from V and 7 bases from J, the gap between germline ends came to 13 bases. CDR3 sequence reads: CASSLGQFIGEAFF. For the CDR3, the DNA is TGCGCCAGCAGCTTGGGACAGTTCATAGGTGAAGCTTTCTTT.

The chain uses TRBV28 and TRBJ2-1; 10 bases match TRBD1. The CDR3 is 17 residues long. J lost 5 bases, V lost 2 bases, and 9 bases had no gene match. CDR1 is MDHEN and CDR2 is SYDVKM in the germline V gene. CDR3 sequence: CASSLPTLGTGDNEQFF. For the CDR3, the DNA is TGTGCCAGCAGTTTACCAACCCTCGGGACAGGGGACAATGAGCAGTTCTTC. Drawing the rest from reference TRBV28 and TRBJ2-1, the complete variable domain is DVKVTQSSRYLVKRTGEKVFLECVQDMDHENMFWYRQDPGLGLRLIYFSYDVKMKEKGDIPEGYSVSREKKERFSLILESASTNQTSMYLCASSLPTLGTGDNEQFFGPGTRLTVL.

The genes are TRBV2 and TRBJ2-2; D not certain. V lost 0 bases to trimming and J lost 4 bases, with 6 bases between them. This CDR3 is built from 14 residues. From germline, CDR1 is SNHLY and CDR2 FYNNEI. The CDR3 sequence is CASSEAGATGELFF. For the CDR3, the DNA is TGTGCCAGCAGTGAAGCAGGAGCCACCGGGGAGCTGTTTTTT.

The rearrangement uses TRBV29-1 and TRBJ2-5; 13 positions match TRBD2. This CDR3 contains 13 residues. Germline loops: CDR1 SQVTM, CDR2 ANQGSEA. V was pared by 7 bases and J by 5 bases, with 4 bases of the junction left unmatched. CDR3 coding DNA: TGCAGCGGCGGACTAGCGGGAGATGAGACCCAGTACTTC. Translated: CSGGLAGDETQYF. Full variable domain (rest looked up from reference TRBV29-1 and TRBJ2-5): SAVISQKPSRDICQRGTSLTIQCQVDSQVTMMFWYRQQPGQSLTLIATANQGSEATYESGFVIDKFPISRPNLTFSTLTVSNMSPEDSSIYLCSGGLAGDETQYFGPGTRLLVL.

The CDR3 protein is CASSLQAGGVGNTGELFF. CDR3 coding DNA: TGTGCCAGCAGCTTGCAGGCGGGGGGCGTAGGAAACACCGGGGAGCTGTTTTTT. The chain links TRBV7-9 to TRBJ2-2; 8 bases are a match to TRBD2. Per germline, CDR1 SEHNR and CDR2 FQNEAQ (reference sequence). The CDR3 length is 18 residues. V dropped 3 bases and J dropped 2; count of bases not matched to a gene: 11.

Worth noting for this clonotype: Because the CDR3's place on the DNA is in doubt, the DNA is left out and the CDR3 is given as listed by TCRdb. This chain links TRBV11-2 with TRBJ2-1; the table's D call, TRBD1, was not checked against the DNA. Germline CDR1 is SGHAT and CDR2 is FQNNGV. The CDR3 totals 15 residues, both ends included. CDR3 sequence reads: CASSWGTGNGAMTFF.

J is TRBJ1-1 and V is TRBV5-8; D remains unclear. The germline V gene has CDR1 SGHTS and CDR2 YDEGEE. V was trimmed by 0 bases and J by 3 bases, leaving 12 bases between them. The CDR3 runs to 15 residues. The CDR3 sequence: CASSLEARGDTEAFF. In DNA, the CDR3 is TGTGCCAGCAGCTTGGAGGCGCGCGGAGACACTGAAGCTTTCTTT.

The chain joins TRBV3-1 to TRBJ2-5, with D perhaps matching TRBD2 (7 bases). CDR1 is LGHDT, CDR2 YNNKEL, per germline (reference sequence). The length of the CDR3 is 16 residues. Trimming took off 5 bases at V and 3 bases at J, with 19 bases between the two ends. As DNA, the CDR3 is TGTGCCAGCAGCTATTGGTCGAGGGGGGGAAAAGAGACCCAGTACTTC. Protein: CASSYWSRGGKETQYF.

V gene TRBV5-1 combines with J gene TRBJ2-7, with 7 nucleotides matching TRBD1. CDR1 and CDR2 (germline): SGHRS, YFSETQ. With 1 base clipped from V and 2 bases from J, the junction kept 3 bases outside the gene matches. The CDR3 totals 14 residues. The CDR3 DNA sequence: TGCGCCAGCAGCTTGACAGGGACAGCCTACGAGCAGTACTTC. This translates into CASSLTGTAYEQYF.

V is TRBV28 and J is TRBJ2-7, with 11 bases aligning to TRBD2. The germline CDR1 and CDR2 sequences are MDHEN and SYDVKM. With 3 bases clipped from V and 0 bases from J, the junction kept 1 base outside the gene matches. The CDR3 runs to 15 residues. The CDR3 nucleotides read TGTGCCAGCAGTTTGACTAGCGGGGCCTCCTACGAGCAGTACTTC. It is translated as CASSLTSGASYEQYF.

CDR3 protein: CASRIAGGVETQYF. In DNA, the CDR3 is TGTGCCAGCAGGATAGCGGGGGGGGTAGAGACCCAGTACTTC. V and J are TRBV2 and TRBJ2-5, with TRBD2 matching 11 bases. The length of the CDR3 is 14 residues. The junction had 4 bases not matched to a gene; V was cut back by 6 bases and J by 4 bases. CDR1 and CDR2 (germline): SNHLY, FYNNEI.

The chain is built from TRBV6-1 and TRBJ1-5, with a possible D match to TRBD1 (6 bases). Germline V gives CDR1 MNHNS, CDR2 SASEGT. Between the trimmed V and J ends, which lost 9 bases and 1 base, there was a span of 16 bases. The CDR3 consists of 15 residues. The CDR3 here is CASSAGAGSNQPQHF. The CDR3 coding sequence is TGTGCCAGTTCCGCAGGGGCTGGAAGCAATCAGCCCCAGCATTTT.

The V call is TRBV29-1, the J call TRBJ2-7; TRBD2 might be the D (7 bases). CDR3 length equals 14 residues. Per the germline V gene, CDR1 is SQVTM and CDR2 is ANQGSEA. V lost 6 bases and J 5 bases, leaving 20 bases between the germline ends. The CDR3 here is CSVLRGGAGDEQYF. CDR3 sequence (DNA): TGCAGCGTCCTAAGGGGGGGGGCCGGGGACGAGCAGTACTTC.

V and J are TRBV24-1 and TRBJ2-3; 7 bases are shared with TRBD1. The CDR3 is 13 amino acids. Trimming took 9 bases from V and 5 from J; bases not matched to a gene: 7. Germline V gives CDR1 KGHDR, CDR2 SFDVKD. The DNA of the CDR3 is TGTGCCACCTCCGACAGGGTAGGAGATACGCAGTATTTT. Encoded protein: CATSDRVGDTQYF.

The chain recombines TRBV14 with TRBJ2-1; 7 bases fit TRBD1. The germline V gene has CDR1 SGHDN and CDR2 FVKESK. V was pared by 4 bases and J by 2 bases, with 8 bases of the junction left unmatched. This CDR3 has 16 residues. This CDR3 reads CASSPGQQRPYNEQFF. In nucleotides, the CDR3 is TGTGCCAGCAGCCCGGGACAGCAAAGACCCTACAATGAGCAGTTCTTC.

The V call is TRBV6-6, the J call TRBJ2-7; unclear D gene. The germline gives CDR1 MNHNY, CDR2 SVGAGI (reference sequence). CDR3 length: 14 residues. V lost 10 bases and J lost 2, with 18 bases in between. The DNA of the CDR3 is TGTGCCACCTATCCGGCGGATTCCACCTACGAGCAGTACTTC. Translation: CATYPADSTYEQYF.

In the case of this clonotype: A junction end diverges from the germline sequence, so it may reflect a read error. This chain links TRBV7-9 with TRBJ1-6, with D possibly TRBD1 on 6 matching bases. Per germline, CDR1 SEHNR and CDR2 FQNEAQ (reference sequence). The length of the CDR3 is 15 residues. As DNA, the CDR3 is TGTGCTTTCATGAATCGCCCACCGGGGGCAGGCAAATCAACCTTT. This encodes CAFMNRPPGAGKSTF. Full variable domain (missing parts from reference TRBV7-9 and TRBJ1-6): DTGVSQNPRHKITKRGQNVTFRCDPISEHNRLYWYRQTLGQGPEFLTYFQNEAQLEKSRLLSDRFSAERPKGSFSTLEIQRTEQGDSAMYLCAFMNRPPGAGKSTFGNGTRLTVT.